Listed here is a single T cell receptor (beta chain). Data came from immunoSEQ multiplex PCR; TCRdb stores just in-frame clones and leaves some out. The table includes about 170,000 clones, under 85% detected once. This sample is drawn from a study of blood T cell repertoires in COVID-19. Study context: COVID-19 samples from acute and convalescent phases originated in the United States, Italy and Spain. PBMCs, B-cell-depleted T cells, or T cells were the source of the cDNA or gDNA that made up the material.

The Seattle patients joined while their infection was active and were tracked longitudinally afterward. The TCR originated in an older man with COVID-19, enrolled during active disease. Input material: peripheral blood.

CDR3 loop: CATFPGTRGETQYF. Here the CDR3 DNA reads TGTGCCACCTTCCCCGGGACACGGGGAGAGACCCAGTACTTC. The rearrangement uses TRBV10-3 and TRBJ2-5; the D gene is possibly TRBD1 (6 bases). V was pared by 10 bases and J by 4 bases, with 19 bases between. The CDR3 runs 14 residues. Germline-derived CDR1 and CDR2 are ENHRY and SYGVKD.